This section outlines one T cell receptor beta chain sequence together with its context. Method: immunoSEQ multiplex PCR; TCRdb's copy keeps in-frame clones and lacks some. Here the sample spans about 63,000 clones, 85% to 90% being singletons. This sample is part of a study of OX40 agonist ivuxolimab in advanced cancers. Study context: Patients assigned to dose escalation were diagnosed with hepatocellular carcinoma, melanoma, renal cell or head and neck cancer.

The sampling schedule covered blood at baseline, cycle 4 day 1, and cycle 7 day 1. The V and J ends lost 10 bases and 4 bases, in that order; junction bases with no gene match: 5. There are 13 residues in the CDR3. The germline V gene encodes CDR1 LNHDA and CDR2 SQIVND (reference sequence). Specimen: CD4+ or CD8+ T cells sorted from blood, collected in a trial of the OX40 agonist ivuxolimab. This receptor was identified in an adult with an advanced solid tumor such as melanoma, head and neck, liver or kidney cancer. This rearrangement joins TRBV19 to TRBJ2-1; 9 bases fit TRBD1. As DNA, the CDR3 is TGTGCCACGGGACAGGGACTGTACAATGAGCAGTTCTTC. It is translated as CATGQGLYNEQFF. The full variable domain, its missing parts supplied by reference TRBV19 and TRBJ2-1, is DGGITQSPKYLFRKEGQNVTLSCEQNLNHDAMYWYRQDPGQGLRLIYYSQIVNDFQKGDIAEGYSVSREKKESFPLTVTSAQKNPTAFYLCATGQGLYNEQFFGPGTRLTVL.